This section outlines one TCR beta chain sequence together with its context. This sample was taken from a study of CXCR3-negative and CXCR3-positive naive CD8 T cells. The authors made the TRB cDNA libraries by 5' RACE using UMI labels. No DNA is given; TCRdb re-called the 5' RACE reads and lists each CDR3 protein once. The table lists around 26,000 distinct CDR3 sequences. The CDR3 consists of 14 residues. The germline gives CDR1 DFQATT, CDR2 SNEGSKA (reference sequence). This TCR came from a human donor in good health. Some clones in this sample may be carry-over from other donors' samples. The chain is built from TRBV20-1 and TRBJ1-3. The sample taken for sequencing was naive CXCR3- CD8+ T cells from blood. Subset reported: CD45RO-CCR7+CD27+CD95- naive CD8+ T cells lacking CXCR3 (TNR3-). The CDR3 loop is CSATLPRAGNTIYF.